This T cell receptor (beta chain) is drawn from a study of blood T cell repertoires in COVID-19. Turning to the study itself: Samples representing acute and convalescent COVID-19 were sourced from the United States, Italy and Spain.

Per germline, CDR1 LGHDT and CDR2 YNNKEL (reference sequence). Losses at the gene ends were 6 bases for V and 7 bases for J; bases not matched to a gene: 14. The CDR3 extends over 16 amino acids. Original processing methods: Amplification with reference gene primers provided the estimates of nucleated cell counts. This table comes from immunoSEQ multiplex PCR, and its TCRdb copy is limited to in-frame clones, with some not included. V and J calls and clone size are copied from that table; D and trimming were computed from the DNA. The sample shows about 260,000 clones, approximately 88% of them seen only once. The Seattle patients joined while their infection was active and were tracked longitudinally afterward.

The sequence was collected from a woman aged 70 to 79 with COVID-19, enrolled during active disease. The V and J genes are TRBV3-1 (or the pseudogene TRBV3-2) and TRBJ2-2, with 7 bases identical to TRBD1. Input material: peripheral blood. CDR3 sequence: CASSPSQGLLIGELFF. In nucleotides, the CDR3 is TGTGCCAGCAGTCCCTCACAGGGGCTCCTGATCGGGGAGCTGTTTTTT.